The TCR beta chain described here comes from a study of response to subunit inactivated influenza vaccine. Germline CDR1 and CDR2: SGHDN and FVKESK. The CDR3 loop spans 14 amino acids. V was pared by 3 bases and J by 4 bases, with 5 bases of the junction left unmatched. In TCRdb, the RT-PCR reads were re-called with MiXCR into one record per CDR3 protein. Among hundreds of thousands of distinct CDR3 sequences, under 15% were seen once, and the ten largest hold around 13%. The TCR comes from a man aged 50 or older who received an inactivated influenza vaccine. J is TRBJ2-5 and V is TRBV14; 7 bases are a match to TRBD1. The source material was PBMCs from blood, sampled roughly 6 weeks after vaccination. The CDR3 reads CASSQRQGLETQYF. The CDR3 nucleotides are TGTGCCAGCAGCCAGCGACAGGGCCTAGAGACCCAGTACTTC.